The 10 T cell receptor beta chains listed next were all sequenced from one sample in a study of T cells expressing NK-cell markers. TCRdb re-analyzed the 5' RACE reads; it lists each CDR3 protein once, without DNA. This sample carries roughly 160,000 distinct CDR3 sequences, with approximately 17% going to the ten biggest clones. The sample comprised blood T cells: a sorted CD56 or NKG2C T cell subset, CD4+ or CD8+ T cells, or bulk PBMC T cells (not recorded which). Receptor source: a woman between 18 and 70 years old in good health.

This sequence joins TRBV3-1 and TRBJ1-1. This CDR3 is 14 amino acids long. Germline-derived CDR1 and CDR2 are LGHDT and YNNKEL (reference sequence). CDR3 loop: CASSHTVGDSEAFF.

CDR3 loop: CSVVGAFTEAFF. The chain joins TRBV29-1 to TRBJ1-1; there is no DNA to check the TCRdb D call of TRBD1. This CDR3 region has 12 residues. The germline CDR1 and CDR2 sequences are SQVTM and ANQGSEA.

This sequence joins TRBV9 and TRBJ1-6. Germline CDR1 SGDLS, CDR2 YYNGEE. The CDR3 sequence is 14 residues long. CDR3: CASSVAQVDSPLHF.

The V gene is TRBV3-1, the J gene TRBJ2-7; TCRdb names TRBD1, which stays unverified in the absence of DNA. Germline V gene data show CDR1 as LGHDT and CDR2 as YNNKEL (reference sequence). This CDR3 comprises 14 residues. The CDR3 here is CASSHGTGVYEQYF.

This rearrangement joins TRBV30 to TRBJ2-3. The CDR3 runs to 12 residues. The germline V gene has CDR1 GTSNPN and CDR2 SVGIG (reference sequence). CDR3 protein: CAWSLDSNTQYF.

V gene TRBV20-1 combines with J gene TRBJ2-5; no DNA is available, so the TRBD1 call from TCRdb remains unchecked. CDR1 DFQATT and CDR2 SNEGSKA come from the germline V gene (reference sequence). CDR3 length equals 15 residues. Here the CDR3 reads CSAYTSGTGKETQYF.

The chain joins TRBV20-1 to TRBJ2-2; TCRdb selects TRBD1, and the lack of DNA leaves this call unchecked. The length of the CDR3 is 15 residues. Germline V lookup: CDR1 DFQATT, CDR2 SNEGSKA (reference sequence). CDR3 residues: CSARGMVLGPGELFF.

CDR3 in amino acids: CASSVGAGGTQETQYF. This sequence joins TRBV9 and TRBJ2-5; the D call of TRBD2 rests on TCRdb alone, since no DNA is present to check it. Germline V gene lookup returns CDR1 SGDLS and CDR2 YYNGEE. The CDR3 has 16 residues.

The J gene is TRBJ1-1, the V gene TRBV11-1; TCRdb gives TRBD1 as the D gene, but with no DNA this cannot be confirmed. Germline-derived CDR1 and CDR2 are SGHAT and FQDESV (reference sequence). This CDR3 region has 19 residues. Here the CDR3 reads CASSFQGQSVRLGNAEAFF.

This chain connects TRBV3-1 to TRBJ2-7; TCRdb's D call of TRBD2 is untestable without DNA. CDR1 LGHDT and CDR2 YNNKEL come from the germline V gene (reference sequence). This CDR3 is 14 amino acids long. CDR3 in amino acids: CASSQGLAGYEQYF.